This TCR beta chain was identified in a study of T cells in Graves' hyperthyroidism and ophthalmopathy. TCR beta CDR3 sequences were amplified from RNA transcripts. The primer set for the first-round RT-PCR of the TCR CDR3 was HTBI. TCRdb ran MiXCR on the multiplex PCR reads and lists one entry per CDR3 protein. The sample carries roughly 700,000 distinct CDR3 sequences, 30% to 40% recorded once. General study results and limits: Most thyroid-expanded clonotypes above 0.001 were also found in blood.

This clonotype was counted many times. What it binds is not known. Graves' hyperthyroidism qualified as stable when ophthalmopathy did not progress within 18 months. Each diagnosis was grounded in clinical symptoms, serum thyroxine and TRAb, thyroid ultrasound, and orbital computed tomography. Out of over 7.5 ml of fresh peripheral blood came the PBMCs. This CDR3 has 15 residues. CDR1 and CDR2 from the germline V gene are ENHRY and SYGVKD. J gave up 5 bases and V 6 bases, and 12 bases lay outside the gene matches. The sample comprised blood. This sequence was found in a woman in her forties with Graves' hyperthyroidism. The rearrangement links TRBV10-3 to TRBJ1-1; TRBD1 aligns across 7 bases. The CDR3 region is CAIRGTVDLGTEAFF. The CDR3 nucleotides read TGTGCCATCAGAGGGACAGTCGACCTGGGGACTGAAGCTTTCTTT.